The TCR beta chain under discussion was sequenced for a study of T-cell reconstitution after alpha-beta-depleted transplantation in children (dated by TCRdb to 2016 to 2018). Context from the whole study: Using TCR repertoire profiling, the study quantitatively followed how T-cell immune reconstitution unfolded in children after TCRalphabeta/CD19-depleted allogeneic hematopoietic cell transplantation.

Concerning this clonotype itself: It has no known antigen specificity. No qualities accompany the bases; no much larger clone lies one base away.

Broader findings and caveats from the paper: The high TCRbeta diversity at day 60 in some patients was ascribed to recipient T cells and intrathymic progenitors that had survived conditioning. Over subsequent months, a decline in hyperexpanded clone frequencies was noted, and after one year, T-cell counts and TCRbeta diversity were mostly ascribed to newly produced T cells. The apparently early alphabetaT-cell count recovery about two months after transplant was reportedly dependent on only several hundred rapidly expanded clones derived from non-depleted graft cells.

Reading the label with the study, this specimen's treatment or condition is: allogeneic hematopoietic cell transplantation with graft depleted of TCRalphabeta T cells and CD19 B cells. TCRalphabeta/CD19-depleted allogeneic hematopoietic cell grafts were given to the transplant recipients, all of whom were children. Relative to germline, V is 7 bases shorter and J is 6 bases shorter, with 12 bases between their ends. The germline V gene sets CDR1 to SQVTM and CDR2 to ANQGSEA. The CDR3 has 11 amino acids, counting the end cysteine and phenylalanine. The entry retains the CDR3 DNA only, 33 bases that are in frame from base 1. Receptor libraries were prepared by PCR. Sequencing relied on an Illumina HiSeq 2500. TCR libraries were prepared with molecular barcoding, using unique molecular identifiers to normalize TCRbeta repertoire quantification. TCRdb reworked the public reads: Q25 trimming with fastp, MiXCR clone assembly, productive beta chains retained. Rows with one shared CDR3 protein collapse into an entry with the most common genes and DNA. The sample has about 640,000 distinct CDR3 sequences on record, approximately 12% of them singletons. 2% to 2.5% of the sample is taken by the ten largest.

The chain is encoded by TRBV29-1 joined to TRBJ1-2, with a weak D call of TRBD1 (6 bases match). The sequences come from PBMCs, mostly from graft donor cells, collected 360 days after TCRalphabeta/CD19-depleted stem cell transplant. This TCR was sampled from a male patient aged 10-17 years who had a stem cell transplant for acute myeloid leukemia, so the T cells may come from the graft donor. Here is the DNA: TGCAGCGGACGGGGGCCGGATGGCTACACCTTC. Translated, this is CSGRGPDGYTF.